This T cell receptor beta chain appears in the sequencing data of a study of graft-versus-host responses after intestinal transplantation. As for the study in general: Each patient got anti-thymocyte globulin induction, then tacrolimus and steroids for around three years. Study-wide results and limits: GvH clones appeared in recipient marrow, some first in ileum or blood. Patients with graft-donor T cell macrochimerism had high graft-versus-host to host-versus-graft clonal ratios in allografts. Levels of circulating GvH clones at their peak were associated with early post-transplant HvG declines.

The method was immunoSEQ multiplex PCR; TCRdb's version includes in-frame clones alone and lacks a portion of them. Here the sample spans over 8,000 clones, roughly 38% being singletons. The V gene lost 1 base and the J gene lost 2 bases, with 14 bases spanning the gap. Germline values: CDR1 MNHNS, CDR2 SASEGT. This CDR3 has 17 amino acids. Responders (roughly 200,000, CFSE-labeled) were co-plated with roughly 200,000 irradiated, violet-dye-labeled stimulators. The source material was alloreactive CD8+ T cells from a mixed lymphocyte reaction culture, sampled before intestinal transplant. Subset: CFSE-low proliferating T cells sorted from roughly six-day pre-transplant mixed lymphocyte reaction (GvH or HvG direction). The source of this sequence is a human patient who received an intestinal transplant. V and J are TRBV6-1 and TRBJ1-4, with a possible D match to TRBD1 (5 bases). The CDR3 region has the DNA TGTGCCAGCAGTGAAGGGTACAGGTGGATTACTAATGAAAAACTGTTTTTT. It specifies CASSEGYRWITNEKLFF.